This T cell receptor beta chain derives from a study of OX40 agonist ivuxolimab in advanced cancers. Study-wide background: Ivuxolimab, an antibody that agonizes OX40 (CD134), was administered to the patients. Participants, 82.7% male, averaged around 60 years of age, ranging from about 20 to 80.

Baseline was the first blood sampling point, followed by cycle 4 day 1 and cycle 7 day 1. Some clones are missing from TCRdb's copy, which holds only in-frame ones; the method was immunoSEQ multiplex PCR. Of some 82,000 clones listed, 90% to 95% are singletons. This CDR3 comprises 14 residues. CDR1 is SGHRS, CDR2 YFSETQ, per germline. The germline V and J ends were trimmed by 1 base and 1 base, with 9 bases remaining between them. This chain links TRBV5-1 with TRBJ2-7; D is undetermined. The receptor comes from an adult with an advanced solid tumor such as melanoma, head and neck, liver or kidney cancer. The source material was CD4+ or CD8+ T cells sorted from blood, sampled in a trial of the OX40 agonist ivuxolimab. CDR3 nucleotide sequence: TGCGCCAGCAGCTTGTGGGCGGATTCCTACGAGCAGTACTTC. Its translation: CASSLWADSYEQYF. Full variable domain (outside the CDR3, taken from reference TRBV5-1 and TRBJ2-7): KAGVTQTPRYLIKTRGQQVTLSCSPISGHRSVSWYQQTPGQGLQFLFEYFSETQRNKGNFPGRFSGRQFSNSRSEMNVSTLELGDSALYLCASSLWADSYEQYFGPGTRLTVT.